This T cell receptor (beta chain) was obtained from a study of T cell responses to AZD1222 COVID-19 vaccine. General observations from the study: Mostly white British, mostly female donors; authors suggested clonal diversity may be underestimated. Variant regions that are unmutated are reportedly the target of nearly half of spike-specific TCRs. Spike was spanned by vaccine-associated CD4 TCRs, which were dominant at 160-218 and 743-854. Among those given AZD1222, only 5 to 7 were seropositive at baseline.

V shed 0 bases and J shed 3 bases, with 6 bases lying between them. CDR1 is GTSNPN and CDR2 is SVGIG in the germline V gene (reference sequence). This CDR3 is 13 amino acids long. Profiled with immunoSEQ multiplex PCR; TCRdb holds only in-frame clones, not every one. The sample has over 85,000 clones; 88% are singletons. This clone came up once. Its specificity is not known. J is TRBJ1-5 and V is TRBV30; D gene unclear. This TCR came from an adult in good health. This material consisted of peripheral blood, taken on day 0 of AZD1222 vaccination. CDR3 sequence (DNA): TGTGCCTGGAGTGTAAACAACAATCAGCCCCAGCATTTT. This encodes CAWSVNNNQPQHF.